The present TCR beta chain was sequenced within a study of T cell repertoires in cytomegalovirus infection. Germline V CDR1 and CDR2: LNHDA, SQIVND (reference sequence). The V and J ends lost 5 bases and 6 bases respectively, with 14 bases between them. The CDR3 length is 14 residues. Findings and caveats of the study: The cumulative frequency of public TCR beta families distinguished individuals who carried CMV together with the relevant HLA. It was HLA-C-restricted CMV-specific TCR beta clonotypes that dominated the response ex vivo.

TCRdb ran MiXCR on the reads and lists one entry per CDR3 protein. The profile covers 360,000 or so distinct CDR3 sequences, with roughly a third appearing a single time and around an eighth taken by the ten largest. This clonotype turned up a few times. Its antigen is still unknown. The TCR was taken from a human donor in good health (CMV status not recorded). Some clones in this sample may be carry-over from other donors' samples. The chain links TRBV19 to TRBJ2-1; possibly TRBD1 for D (6 bases). Specimen: cultured PBMCs, collected from culture after CMV antigen stimulation. The CDR3 DNA is TGTGCCAGTAGTGTTAGAGGGGACACCAATGAGCAGTTCTTC. This codes for CASSVRGDTNEQFF.